This T cell receptor (beta chain) was recorded in a study of Ad26.COV2.S vaccination and SARS-CoV-2 variants. Produced via immunoSEQ multiplex PCR; TCRdb's table is partial and in-frame only. Of around 170,000 clones listed, around nine tenths are singletons. Study-wide points: People who got the vaccine had more spike-specific TCR breadth than people who got placebo. Reported findings describe substantial breadth in spike-specific CD8+ and CD4+ T cell responses following vaccination. Measures of TCR breadth and depth may have fallen short of total T cell responses.

As regards this clone: Its antigen is undetermined.

The CDR3 sequence is 14 residues long. The source was peripheral blood, collected after recovery from COVID-19. J is TRBJ2-7 and V is TRBV12-1; the table's TRBD1 call for D was not verified on the DNA. TRBV12-1 constitutes a pseudogene. This receptor was taken from a human donor who had recovered from COVID-19. CDR3 bases: TGTGCCAGCAGCTCCGGGACAGAGACCTACGAGCAGTACTTC. Translation gives CASSSGTETYEQYF.